The clone carrying this T cell receptor beta chain was recorded many times. What it binds is unknown. The sample is drawn from a study of T-cell reconstitution after alpha-beta-depleted transplantation in children. Library preparation (for TCRbeta) was performed with unique molecular identifiers. TCRdb re-called the PCR reads through MiXCR, storing one row per CDR3 protein. The repertoire holds about 580,000 distinct CDR3 sequences, with roughly 23% as singletons. Overall study results and limits: At the one-year point after transplant, T-cell counts and TCRbeta diversity were found to come mostly from T cells that had been newly produced. About two months after transplant, alpha-beta T cells reportedly came from several hundred expanded graft clones. The study traced high day-60 TCRbeta diversity in some patients to surviving recipient T cells and thymic progenitors.

The CDR3 has 14 residues. CDR1 SQVTM and CDR2 ANQGSEA come from the germline V gene. V was trimmed by 4 bases and J by 1 base, leaving 12 bases between them. The receptor's source is a boy under three years old who had a stem cell transplant for acute myeloid leukemia, so the T cells may come from the graft donor. This chain joins TRBV29-1 and TRBJ2-3; D might be TRBD1 or TRBD2, each matching 6 bases. Sequencing was performed on PBMCs, mostly from graft donor cells, taken 360 days after TCRalphabeta/CD19-depleted stem cell transplant. The CDR3 reads CSVAEGGRTDTQYF. The CDR3 DNA sequence: TGCAGCGTTGCTGAGGGGGGCCGCACAGATACGCAGTATTTT.